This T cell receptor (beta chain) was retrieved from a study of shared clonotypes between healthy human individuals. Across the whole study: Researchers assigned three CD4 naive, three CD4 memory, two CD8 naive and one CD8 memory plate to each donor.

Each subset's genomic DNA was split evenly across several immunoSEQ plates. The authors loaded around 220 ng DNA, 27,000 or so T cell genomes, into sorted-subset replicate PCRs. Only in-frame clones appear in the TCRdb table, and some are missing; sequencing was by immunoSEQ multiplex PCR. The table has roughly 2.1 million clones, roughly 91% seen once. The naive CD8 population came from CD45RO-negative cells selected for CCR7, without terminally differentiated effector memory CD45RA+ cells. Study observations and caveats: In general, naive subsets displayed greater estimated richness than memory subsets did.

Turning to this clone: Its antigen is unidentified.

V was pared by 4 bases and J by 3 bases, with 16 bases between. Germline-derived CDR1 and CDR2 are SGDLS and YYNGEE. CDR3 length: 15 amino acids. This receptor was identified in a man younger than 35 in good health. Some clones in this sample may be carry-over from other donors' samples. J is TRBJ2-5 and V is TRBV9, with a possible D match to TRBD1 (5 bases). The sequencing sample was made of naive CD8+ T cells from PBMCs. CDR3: CASSTDGREKETQYF. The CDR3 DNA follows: TGTGCCAGCAGCACGGACGGCAGGGAAAAAGAGACCCAGTACTTC.